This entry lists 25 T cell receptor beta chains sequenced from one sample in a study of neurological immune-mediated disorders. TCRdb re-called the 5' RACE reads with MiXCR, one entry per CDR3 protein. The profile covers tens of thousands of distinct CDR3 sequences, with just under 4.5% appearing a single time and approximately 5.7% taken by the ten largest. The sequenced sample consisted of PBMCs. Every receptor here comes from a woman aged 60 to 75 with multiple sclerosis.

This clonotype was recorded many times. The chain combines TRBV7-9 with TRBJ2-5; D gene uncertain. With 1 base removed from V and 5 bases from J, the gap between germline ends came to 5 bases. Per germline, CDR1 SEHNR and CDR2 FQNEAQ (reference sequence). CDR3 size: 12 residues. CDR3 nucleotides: TGTGCCAGCAGCTTAGATACGGAGACCCAGTACTTC. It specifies CASSLDTETQYF.

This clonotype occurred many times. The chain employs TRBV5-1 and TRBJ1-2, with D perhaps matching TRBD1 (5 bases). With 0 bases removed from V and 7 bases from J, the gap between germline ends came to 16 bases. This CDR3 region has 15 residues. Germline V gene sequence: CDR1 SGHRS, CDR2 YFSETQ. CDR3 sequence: CASSLEGWQGGGYTF. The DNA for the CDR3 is TGCGCCAGCAGCTTGGAGGGCTGGCAGGGAGGTGGCTACACCTTC.

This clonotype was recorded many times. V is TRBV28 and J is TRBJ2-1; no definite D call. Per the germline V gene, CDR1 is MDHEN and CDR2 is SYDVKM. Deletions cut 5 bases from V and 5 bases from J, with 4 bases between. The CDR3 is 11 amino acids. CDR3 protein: CASSVNNEQFF. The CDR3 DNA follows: TGTGCCAGCAGTGTTAACAATGAGCAGTTCTTC.

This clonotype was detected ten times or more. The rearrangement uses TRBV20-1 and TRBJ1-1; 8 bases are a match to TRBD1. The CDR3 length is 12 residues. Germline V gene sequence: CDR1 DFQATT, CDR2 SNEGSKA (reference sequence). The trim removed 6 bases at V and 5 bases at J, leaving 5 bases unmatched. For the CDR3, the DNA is TGCAGTGCATTACAGGGGGGGACTGAAGCTTTCTTT. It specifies CSALQGGTEAFF.

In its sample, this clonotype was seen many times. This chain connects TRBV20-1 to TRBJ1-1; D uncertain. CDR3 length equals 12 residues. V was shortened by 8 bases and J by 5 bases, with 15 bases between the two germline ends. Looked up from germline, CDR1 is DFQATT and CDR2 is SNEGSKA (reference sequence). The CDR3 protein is CSCLDPRTEAFF. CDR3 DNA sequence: TGCAGTTGCCTGGATCCAAGGACTGAAGCTTTCTTT.

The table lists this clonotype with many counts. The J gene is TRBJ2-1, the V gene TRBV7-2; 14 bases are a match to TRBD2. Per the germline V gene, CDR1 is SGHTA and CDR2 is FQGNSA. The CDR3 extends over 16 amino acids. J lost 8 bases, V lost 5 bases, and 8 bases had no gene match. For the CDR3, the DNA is TGTGCCAGCAGCCCGGAGGGACTAGCGGGAGTCGATGAGCAGTTCTTC. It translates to CASSPEGLAGVDEQFF. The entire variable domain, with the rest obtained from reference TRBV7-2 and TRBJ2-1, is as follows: GAGVSQSPSNKVTEKGKDVELRCDPISGHTALYWYRQSLGQGLEFLIYFQGNSAPDKSGLPSDRFSAERTGGSVSTLTIQRTQQEDSAVYLCASSPEGLAGVDEQFFGPGTRLTVL.

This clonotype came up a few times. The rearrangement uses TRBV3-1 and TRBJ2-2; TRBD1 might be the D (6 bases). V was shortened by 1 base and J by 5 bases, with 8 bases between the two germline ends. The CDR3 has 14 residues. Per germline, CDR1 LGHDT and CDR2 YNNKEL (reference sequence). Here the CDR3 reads CASSQGQGTGELFF. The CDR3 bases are TGTGCCAGCAGCCAAGGGCAGGGGACCGGGGAGCTGTTTTTT.

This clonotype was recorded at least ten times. CDR3 coding DNA: TGTGCCAGCAGCGTAGGAGGTAGCGGGGTCCAAGAGACCCAGTACTTC. Its translation is CASSVGGSGVQETQYF. The gene calls are TRBV9 and TRBJ2-5, with TRBD2 matching 8 bases. The germline V gene encodes CDR1 SGDLS and CDR2 YYNGEE. Germline trimming cut 0 bases from V and 1 base from J; bases unmatched to any gene: 5. The CDR3 extends over 16 amino acids.

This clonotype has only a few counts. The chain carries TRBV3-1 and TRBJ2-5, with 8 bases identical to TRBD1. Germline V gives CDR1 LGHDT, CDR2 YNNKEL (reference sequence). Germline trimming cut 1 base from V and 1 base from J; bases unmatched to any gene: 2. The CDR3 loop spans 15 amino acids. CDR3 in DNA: TGTGCCAGCAGCCAAGGGACAGGGACCCAAGAGACCCAGTACTTC. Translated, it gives CASSQGTGTQETQYF.

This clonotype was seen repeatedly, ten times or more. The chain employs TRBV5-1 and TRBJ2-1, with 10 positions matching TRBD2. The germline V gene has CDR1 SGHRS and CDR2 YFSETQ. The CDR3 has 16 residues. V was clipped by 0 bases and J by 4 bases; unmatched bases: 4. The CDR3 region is CASSLAGLAAYNEQFF. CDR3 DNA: TGCGCCAGCAGCTTGGCCGGACTAGCGGCTTACAATGAGCAGTTCTTC. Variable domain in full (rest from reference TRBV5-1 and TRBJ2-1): KAGVTQTPRYLIKTRGQQVTLSCSPISGHRSVSWYQQTPGQGLQFLFEYFSETQRNKGNFPGRFSGRQFSNSRSEMNVSTLELGDSALYLCASSLAGLAAYNEQFFGPGTRLTVL.

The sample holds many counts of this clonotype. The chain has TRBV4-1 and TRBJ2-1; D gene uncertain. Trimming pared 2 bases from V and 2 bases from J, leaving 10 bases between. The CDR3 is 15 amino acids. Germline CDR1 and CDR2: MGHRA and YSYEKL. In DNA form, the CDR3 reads TGCGCCAGCAGCCAAACCGGACGTCCCTACAATGAGCAGTTCTTC. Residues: CASSQTGRPYNEQFF.

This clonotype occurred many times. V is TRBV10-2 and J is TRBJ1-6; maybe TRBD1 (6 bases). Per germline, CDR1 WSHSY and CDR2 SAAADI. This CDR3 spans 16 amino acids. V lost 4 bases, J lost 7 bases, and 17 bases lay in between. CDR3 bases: TGCGCCAGCAGTGGCTCCGAGGACAGAAGGAATTCACCCCTCCACTTT. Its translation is CASSGSEDRRNSPLHF.

The CDR3 loop reads CASSQGHEQYF. The DNA of the CDR3 is TGTGCCAGCTCACAAGGCCACGAGCAGTACTTC. This sequence joins TRBV18 and TRBJ2-7; D is unclear. Per the germline V gene, CDR1 is KGHSH and CDR2 is LQKENI. The CDR3 is 11 residues long. V lost 4 bases to trimming and J lost 5 bases, with 6 bases between them.

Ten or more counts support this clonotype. In nucleotides, the CDR3 is TGTGCCATCAGTGAAGGGGGGACGCAGACCCAGTACTTC. Its protein product is CAISEGGTQTQYF. The chain uses TRBV10-3 and TRBJ2-5; TRBD1 or TRBD2 may be the D gene (6 bases each). Trimming pared 3 bases from V and 6 bases from J, leaving 11 bases between. This CDR3 has 13 amino acids. Germline V gene data show CDR1 as ENHRY and CDR2 as SYGVKD.

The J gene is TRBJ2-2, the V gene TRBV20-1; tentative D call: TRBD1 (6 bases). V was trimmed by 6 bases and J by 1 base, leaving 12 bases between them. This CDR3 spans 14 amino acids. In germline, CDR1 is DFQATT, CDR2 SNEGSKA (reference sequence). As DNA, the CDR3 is TGCAGTGCCTCGGGACACATGAACACCGGGGAGCTGTTTTTT. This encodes CSASGHMNTGELFF.

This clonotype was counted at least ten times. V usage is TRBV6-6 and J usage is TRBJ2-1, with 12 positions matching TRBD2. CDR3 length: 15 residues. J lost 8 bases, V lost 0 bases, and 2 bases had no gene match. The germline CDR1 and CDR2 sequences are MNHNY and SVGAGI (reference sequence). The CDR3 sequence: CASSYSTSGRDEQFF. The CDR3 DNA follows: TGTGCCAGCAGTTACTCGACTAGCGGGAGAGATGAGCAGTTCTTC.

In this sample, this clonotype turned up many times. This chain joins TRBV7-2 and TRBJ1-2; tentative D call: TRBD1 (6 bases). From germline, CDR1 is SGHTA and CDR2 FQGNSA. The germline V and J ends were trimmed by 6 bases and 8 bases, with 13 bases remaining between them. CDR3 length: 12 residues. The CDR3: CASSGQRRGYTF. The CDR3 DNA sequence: TGTGCCAGCAGTGGACAGCGAAGGGGCTACACCTTC.

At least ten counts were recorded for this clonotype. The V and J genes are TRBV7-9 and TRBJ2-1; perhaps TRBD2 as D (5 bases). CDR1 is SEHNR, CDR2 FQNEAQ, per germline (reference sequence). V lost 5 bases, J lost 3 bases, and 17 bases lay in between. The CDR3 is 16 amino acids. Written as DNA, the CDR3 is TGTGCCAGCAGCCCAGTTTGGTCTAGCAGCTACAATGAGCAGTTCTTC. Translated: CASSPVWSSSYNEQFF.

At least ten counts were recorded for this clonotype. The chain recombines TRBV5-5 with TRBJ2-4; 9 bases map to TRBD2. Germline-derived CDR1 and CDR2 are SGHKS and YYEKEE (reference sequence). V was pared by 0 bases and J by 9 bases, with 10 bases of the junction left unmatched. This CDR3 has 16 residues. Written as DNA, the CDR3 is TGTGCCAGCAGCTTGGGGGGCGGGGCTAGCGGGACCATTCAGTACTTC. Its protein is CASSLGGGASGTIQYF.

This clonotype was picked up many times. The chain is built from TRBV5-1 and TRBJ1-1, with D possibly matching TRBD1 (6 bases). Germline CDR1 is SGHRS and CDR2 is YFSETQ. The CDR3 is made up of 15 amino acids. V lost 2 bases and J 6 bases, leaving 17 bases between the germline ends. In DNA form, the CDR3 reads TGCGCCAGCAGCTTATTAGGGGGAGAAAGCGCTGAAGCTTTCTTT. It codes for CASSLLGGESAEAFF.

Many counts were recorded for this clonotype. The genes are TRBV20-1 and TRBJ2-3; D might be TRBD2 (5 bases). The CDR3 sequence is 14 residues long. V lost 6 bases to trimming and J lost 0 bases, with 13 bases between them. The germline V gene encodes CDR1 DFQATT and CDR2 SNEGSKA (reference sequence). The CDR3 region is CSAELAPSTDTQYF. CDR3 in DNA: TGCAGTGCCGAGCTAGCCCCTAGCACAGATACGCAGTATTTT.

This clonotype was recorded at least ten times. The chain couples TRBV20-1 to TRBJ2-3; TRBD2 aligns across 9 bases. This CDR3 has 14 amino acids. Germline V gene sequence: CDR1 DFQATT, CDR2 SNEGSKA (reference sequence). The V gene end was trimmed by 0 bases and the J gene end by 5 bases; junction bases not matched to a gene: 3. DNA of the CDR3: TGCAGTGCTAGAGATGGCGGGAGGGTAGATACGCAGTATTTT. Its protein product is CSARDGGRVDTQYF.

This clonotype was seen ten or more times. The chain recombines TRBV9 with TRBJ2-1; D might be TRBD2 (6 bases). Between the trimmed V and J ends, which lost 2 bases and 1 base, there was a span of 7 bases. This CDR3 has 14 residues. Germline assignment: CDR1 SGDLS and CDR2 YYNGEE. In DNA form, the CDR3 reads TGTGCCAGCAGCGTGGCGGGGTCCTACAATGAGCAGTTCTTC. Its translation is CASSVAGSYNEQFF.

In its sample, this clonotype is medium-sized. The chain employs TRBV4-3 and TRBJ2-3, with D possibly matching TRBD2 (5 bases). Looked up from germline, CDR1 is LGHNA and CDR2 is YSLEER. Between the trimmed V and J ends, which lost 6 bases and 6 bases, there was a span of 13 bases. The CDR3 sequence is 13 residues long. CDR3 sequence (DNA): TGCGCCAGCAGTCCGGGGTCCGCGGATACGCAGTATTTT. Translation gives CASSPGSADTQYF.

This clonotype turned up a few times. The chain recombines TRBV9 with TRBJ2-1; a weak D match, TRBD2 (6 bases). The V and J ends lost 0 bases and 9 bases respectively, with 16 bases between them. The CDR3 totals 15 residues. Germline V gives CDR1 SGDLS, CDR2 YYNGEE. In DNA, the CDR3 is TGTGCCAGCAGCGTAGGCGGGGCCGCAGAGGGTGAGCAGTTCTTC. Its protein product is CASSVGGAAEGEQFF.